A selection of T cell receptor beta chains follows, all from one sample in a study of CD8+ T cells in alopecia areata. The assay was immunoSEQ multiplex PCR, and TCRdb's table has in-frame clones only and misses some. This table has about 190,000 clones, 50% to 60% appearing once. The material sequenced was CD4+ T cells sorted from blood, taken at week 4, from a patient treated with tofacitinib. These receptors were collected from a human donor with alopecia areata. CDR3s include the opening cysteine and the closing phenylalanine or tryptophan. A D gene is named only where the DNA matches it firmly. Expanded clones are given a class, and other clones once, few, many or no size at all.

d_call,v_call,j_call,clone_size,cdr3_aa,cdr3_nt
TRBD2,TRBV4-3,TRBJ2-3,-,CASSQSTSGVPDTQYF,TGCGCCAGCAGCCAATCGACTAGCGGAGTCCCAGATACGCAGTATTTT
TRBD1,TRBV30,TRBJ1-5,few,CAWSENRGSQPQHF,TGTGCCTGGAGTGAAAACAGGGGGAGTCAGCCCCAGCATTTT
-,TRBV7-8,TRBJ2-3,once,CASSLVGISTDTQYF,TGTGCCAGCAGCTTAGTAGGGATAAGCACAGATACGCAGTATTTT
-,TRBV30,TRBJ2-3,-,CACPGRALMDTQYF,TGTGCCTGCCCGGGACGGGCCTTAATGGATACGCAGTATTTT
TRBD1,TRBV18,TRBJ1-5,-,CASSPTGQGNQPQHF,TGTGCCAGCTCACCAACAGGACAGGGGAATCAGCCCCAGCATTTT
-,TRBV30,TRBJ2-4,-,CAWGGQAKNIQYF,TGTGCCTGGGGAGGGCAAGCCAAAAACATTCAGTACTTC
TRBD1,TRBV30,TRBJ1-1,-,CAWSVETGGITEAFF,TGTGCCTGGAGTGTGGAGACAGGGGGCATCACTGAAGCTTTCTTT
TRBD1,TRBV6-1,TRBJ1-2,-,CASSEPGQGYGYTF,TGTGCCAGCAGTGAGCCGGGACAGGGATATGGCTACACCTTC
-,TRBV5-1,TRBJ2-5,-,CASSFGIQETQYF,TGCGCCAGCAGCTTCGGGATACAAGAGACCCAGTACTTC
-,TRBV29-1,TRBJ1-1,few,CSVEASRGNTEAFF,TGCAGCGTTGAAGCCAGCAGGGGGAACACTGAAGCTTTCTTT
TRBD1,TRBV2,TRBJ2-3,-,CASSERGTGGTDTQYF,TGTGCCAGCAGTGAGAGGGGAACAGGGGGCACAGATACGCAGTATTTT
-,TRBV30,TRBJ1-5,once,CAWADRGEQPQHF,TGTGCCTGGGCTGACAGAGGCGAACAGCCCCAGCATTTT
-,TRBV5-8,TRBJ1-1,-,CASSPANRNTEAFF,TGTGCCAGCAGCCCAGCTAACAGGAACACTGAAGCTTTCTTT
TRBD2,TRBV5-1,TRBJ2-2,-,CASSATSGYTGELFF,TGCGCCAGCAGCGCGACTAGCGGCTACACCGGGGAGCTGTTTTTT
TRBD1,TRBV11-2,TRBJ1-1,-,CASSLGTGNTEAFF,TGTGCCAGCAGCTTAGGGACAGGGAACACTGAAGCTTTCTTT
TRBD1,TRBV5-1,TRBJ1-4,-,CASSLGQGDEKLFF,TGCGCCAGCAGCCTCGGACAGGGGGATGAAAAACTGTTTTTT